This TCR beta chain appears in the sequencing data of a study of regulatory T cells in long-lasting Graves disease. Combining iRepertoire HTBI primers with Arm-PCR of CDR3 regions, the authors built TCR beta libraries. MiXCR was run by TCRdb on the multiplex PCR reads, yielding one entry per CDR3 protein. The table shows roughly 420,000 distinct CDR3 sequences, with 13% to 15% occurring only once. The V segment lost 1 base and the J segment 0 bases; nucleotides outside the gene matches: 5. The CDR3 runs to 16 residues. Germline CDR1 SGHNT, CDR2 YENEEA. Time point here: newly diagnosed GD, antithyroid drugs for less than 3 months. PBMC RNA was the source of the TCR library. Patient provenance is recorded as an endocrinology department in Xi'an, China. This clonotype occurred many times. The sample was also reused in another study, on T cells in Graves' hyperthyroidism and ophthalmopathy.

V is TRBV11-3 and J is TRBJ2-5; 7 nucleotides align to TRBD2. The sequence derives from a woman in her 50s with Graves disease. The specimen comprised peripheral blood mononuclear cells (PBMCs), sampled at new diagnosis, from a patient treated with antithyroid drugs. The CDR3 protein is CASSLVGAGNQETQYF. In DNA, the CDR3 is TGTGCCAGCAGCTTAGTCGGAGCGGGGAACCAAGAGACCCAGTACTTC.